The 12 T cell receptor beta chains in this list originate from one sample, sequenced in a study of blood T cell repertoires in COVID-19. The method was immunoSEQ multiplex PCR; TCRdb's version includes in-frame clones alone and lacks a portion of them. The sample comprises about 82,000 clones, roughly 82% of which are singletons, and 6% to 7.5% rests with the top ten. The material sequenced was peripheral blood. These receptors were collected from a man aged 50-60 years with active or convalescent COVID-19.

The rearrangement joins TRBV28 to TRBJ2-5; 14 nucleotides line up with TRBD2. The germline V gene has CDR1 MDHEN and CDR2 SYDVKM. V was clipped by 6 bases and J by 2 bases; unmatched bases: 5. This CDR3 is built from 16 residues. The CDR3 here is CASRIGLAGGQETQYF. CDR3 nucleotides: TGTGCCAGCAGGATCGGACTAGCGGGGGGACAAGAGACCCAGTACTTC.

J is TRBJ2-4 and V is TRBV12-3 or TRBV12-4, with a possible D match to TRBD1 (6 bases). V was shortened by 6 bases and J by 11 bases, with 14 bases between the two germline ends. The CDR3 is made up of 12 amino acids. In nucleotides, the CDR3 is TGTGCCAGCAGCCGTGATCAGGGGTTTCAGTACTTC. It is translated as CASSRDQGFQYF.

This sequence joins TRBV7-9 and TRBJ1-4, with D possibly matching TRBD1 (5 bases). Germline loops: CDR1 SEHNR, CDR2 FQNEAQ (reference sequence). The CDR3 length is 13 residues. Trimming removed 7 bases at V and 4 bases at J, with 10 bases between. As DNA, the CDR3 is TGTGCCAGCAACCGGGGGGATAATGAAAAACTGTTTTTT. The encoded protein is CASNRGDNEKLFF.

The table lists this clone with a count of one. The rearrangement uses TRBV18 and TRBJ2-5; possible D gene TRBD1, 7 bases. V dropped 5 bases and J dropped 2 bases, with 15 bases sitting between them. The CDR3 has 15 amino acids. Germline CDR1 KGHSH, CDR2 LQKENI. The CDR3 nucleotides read TGTGCCAGCTCATCTAGACAGGGAGGTCAAGAGACCCAGTACTTC. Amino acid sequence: CASSSRQGGQETQYF.

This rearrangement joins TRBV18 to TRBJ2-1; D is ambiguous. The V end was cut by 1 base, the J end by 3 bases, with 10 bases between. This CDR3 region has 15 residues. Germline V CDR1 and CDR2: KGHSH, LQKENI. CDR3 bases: TGTGCCAGCTCACCACGAGATTACCTCTACAATGAGCAGTTCTTC. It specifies CASSPRDYLYNEQFF.

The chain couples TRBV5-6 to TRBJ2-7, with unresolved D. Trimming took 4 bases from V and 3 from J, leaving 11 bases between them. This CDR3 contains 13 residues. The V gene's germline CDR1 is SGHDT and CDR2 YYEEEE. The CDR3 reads CASSTGEVYEQYV. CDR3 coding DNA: TGTGCCAGCAGCACCGGTGAGGTCTACGAGCAGTACGTC.

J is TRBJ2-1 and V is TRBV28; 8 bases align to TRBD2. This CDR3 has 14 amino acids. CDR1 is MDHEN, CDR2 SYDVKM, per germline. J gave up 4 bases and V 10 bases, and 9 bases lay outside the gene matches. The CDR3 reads CAKPSGGPYNEQFF. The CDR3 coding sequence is TGTGCCAAACCCAGCGGGGGCCCTTACAATGAGCAGTTCTTC.

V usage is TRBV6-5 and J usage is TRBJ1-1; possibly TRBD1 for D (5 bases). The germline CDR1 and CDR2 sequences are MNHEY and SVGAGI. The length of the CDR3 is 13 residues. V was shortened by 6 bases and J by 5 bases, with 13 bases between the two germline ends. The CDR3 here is CASSAWKGTEAFF. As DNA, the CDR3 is TGTGCCAGCAGCGCCTGGAAGGGGACTGAAGCTTTCTTT.

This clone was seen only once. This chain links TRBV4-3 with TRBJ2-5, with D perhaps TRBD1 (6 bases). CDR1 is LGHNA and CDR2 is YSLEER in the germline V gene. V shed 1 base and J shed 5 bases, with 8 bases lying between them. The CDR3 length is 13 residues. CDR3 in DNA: TGCGCCAGCAGCCAAGGGACAGTGGAGACCCAGTACTTC. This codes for CASSQGTVETQYF.

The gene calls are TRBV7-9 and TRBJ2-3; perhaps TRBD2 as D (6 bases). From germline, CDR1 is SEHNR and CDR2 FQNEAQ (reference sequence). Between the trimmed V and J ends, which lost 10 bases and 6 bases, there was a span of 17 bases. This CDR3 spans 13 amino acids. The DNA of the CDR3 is TGTGCCACGCACGACTTGGGGAGGGATACGCAGTATTTT. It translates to CATHDLGRDTQYF.

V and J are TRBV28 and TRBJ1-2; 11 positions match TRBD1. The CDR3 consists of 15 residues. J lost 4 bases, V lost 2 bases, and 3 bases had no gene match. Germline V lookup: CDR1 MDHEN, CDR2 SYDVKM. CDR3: CASSLEGQGGYGYTF. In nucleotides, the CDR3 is TGTGCCAGCAGTTTAGAGGGACAGGGGGGCTATGGCTACACCTTC.

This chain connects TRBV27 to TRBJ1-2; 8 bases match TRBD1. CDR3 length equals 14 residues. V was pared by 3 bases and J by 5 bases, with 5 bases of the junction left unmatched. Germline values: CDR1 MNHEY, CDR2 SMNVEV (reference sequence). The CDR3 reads CASSFGQGRYGYTF. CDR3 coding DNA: TGTGCCAGCAGTTTCGGACAGGGAAGGTATGGCTACACCTTC.